This T cell receptor (beta chain) originates from a study of beta chain features in type 1 diabetes. Broader study findings: With patients and controls alike, PCR might favor shorter templates to an equal degree.

The CDR3 length is 15 residues. Germline loops: CDR1 SNHLY, CDR2 FYNNEI. V dropped 2 bases and J dropped 2 bases, with 12 bases sitting between them. Every bit of the isolated RNA underwent reverse transcription, so sequencing read expressed TCRB transcripts. Measured with immunoSEQ multiplex PCR; TCRdb has only the in-frame clones, and not every one. The table includes 140,000 to 150,000 clones, more than 9% detected once. Notes on this clone: The antigen remains undetermined.

The rearrangement joins TRBV2 to TRBJ1-2, with D possibly matching TRBD1 (5 bases). Sequenced material: naive CD4+ T cells from blood. The receptor comes from a man younger than 35 in good health. This CDR3 is CASSERAGKNYGYTF. CDR3 nucleotide sequence: TGTGCCAGCAGTGAAAGGGCAGGGAAAAACTATGGCTACACCTTC.